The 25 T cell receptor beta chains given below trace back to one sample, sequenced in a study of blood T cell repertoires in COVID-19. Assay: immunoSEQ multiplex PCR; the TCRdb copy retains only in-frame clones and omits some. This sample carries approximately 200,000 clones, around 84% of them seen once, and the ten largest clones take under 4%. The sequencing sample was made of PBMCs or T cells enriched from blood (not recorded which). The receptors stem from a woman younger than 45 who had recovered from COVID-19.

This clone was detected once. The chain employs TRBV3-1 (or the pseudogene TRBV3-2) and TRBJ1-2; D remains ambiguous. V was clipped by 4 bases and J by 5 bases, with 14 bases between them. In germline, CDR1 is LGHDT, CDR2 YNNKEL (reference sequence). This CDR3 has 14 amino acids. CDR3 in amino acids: CASSPGGSRYGYTF. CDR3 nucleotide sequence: TGTGCCAGCAGCCCCGGAGGGTCCAGGTATGGCTACACCTTC.

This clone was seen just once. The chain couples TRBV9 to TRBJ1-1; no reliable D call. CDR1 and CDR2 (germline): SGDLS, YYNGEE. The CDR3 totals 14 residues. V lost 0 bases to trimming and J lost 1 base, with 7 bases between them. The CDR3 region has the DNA TGTGCCAGCAGCGTAGCCCCTAGGAACACTGAAGCTTTCTTT. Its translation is CASSVAPRNTEAFF.

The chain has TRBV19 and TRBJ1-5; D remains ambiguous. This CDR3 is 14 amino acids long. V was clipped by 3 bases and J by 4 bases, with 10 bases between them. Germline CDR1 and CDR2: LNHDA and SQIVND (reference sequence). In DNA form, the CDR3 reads TGTGCCAGTAGTATCCCCCCCGGGAATCAGCCCCAGCATTTT. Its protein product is CASSIPPGNQPQHF.

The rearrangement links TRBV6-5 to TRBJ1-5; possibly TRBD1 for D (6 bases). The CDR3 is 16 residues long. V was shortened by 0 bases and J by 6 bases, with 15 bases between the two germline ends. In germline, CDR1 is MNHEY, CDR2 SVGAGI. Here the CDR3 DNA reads TGTGCCAGCAGTTACTCCGGGGCAGGGGTTAGTCAGCCCCAGCATTTT. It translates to CASSYSGAGVSQPQHF.

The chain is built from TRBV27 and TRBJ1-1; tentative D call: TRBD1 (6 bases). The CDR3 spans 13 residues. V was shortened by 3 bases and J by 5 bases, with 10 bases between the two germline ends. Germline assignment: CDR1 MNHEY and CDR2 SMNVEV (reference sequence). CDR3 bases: TGTGCCAGCAGTTTTTGGGGGCGAACTGAAGCTTTCTTT. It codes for CASSFWGRTEAFF.

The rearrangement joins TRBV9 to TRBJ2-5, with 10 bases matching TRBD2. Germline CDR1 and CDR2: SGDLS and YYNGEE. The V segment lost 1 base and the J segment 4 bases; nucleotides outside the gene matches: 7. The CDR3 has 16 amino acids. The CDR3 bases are TGTGCCAGCAGCGTAAAGGGAGCGGGGGGGCCAGAGACCCAGTACTTC. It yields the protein CASSVKGAGGPETQYF.

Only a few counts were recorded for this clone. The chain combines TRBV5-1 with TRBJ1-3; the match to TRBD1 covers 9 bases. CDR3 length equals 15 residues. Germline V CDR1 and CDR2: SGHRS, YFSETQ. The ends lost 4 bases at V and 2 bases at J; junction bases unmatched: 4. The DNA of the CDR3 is TGCGCCAGCAGCCGGGGACAGGGAACTGGAAACACCATATATTTT. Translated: CASSRGQGTGNTIYF.

CDR3 nucleotide sequence: TGTGCCAGCAGCTTAGGCTTTCCAGGGGCCGGAGAGACCCAGTACTTC. Translating gives CASSLGFPGAGETQYF. The chain links TRBV7-8 to TRBJ2-5, with D maybe TRBD1 (6 bases). CDR1 and CDR2 (germline): SGHVS, FQNEAQ. This CDR3 has 16 residues. The V end lost 1 base, the J end lost 4 bases, and 16 bases lay between the germline ends.

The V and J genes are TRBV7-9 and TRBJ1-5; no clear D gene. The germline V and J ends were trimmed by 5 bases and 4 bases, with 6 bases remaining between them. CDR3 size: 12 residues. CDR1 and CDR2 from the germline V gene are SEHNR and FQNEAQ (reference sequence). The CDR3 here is CASSLQNQPQHF. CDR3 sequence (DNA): TGTGCCAGCAGCCTACAGAATCAGCCCCAGCATTTT.

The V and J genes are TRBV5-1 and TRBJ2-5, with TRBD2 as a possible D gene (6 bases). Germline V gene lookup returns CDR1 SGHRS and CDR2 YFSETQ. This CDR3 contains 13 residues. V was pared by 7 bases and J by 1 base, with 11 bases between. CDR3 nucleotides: TGCGCCAGCTCTGAGACTAGCCAAGAGACCCAGTACTTC. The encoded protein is CASSETSQETQYF.

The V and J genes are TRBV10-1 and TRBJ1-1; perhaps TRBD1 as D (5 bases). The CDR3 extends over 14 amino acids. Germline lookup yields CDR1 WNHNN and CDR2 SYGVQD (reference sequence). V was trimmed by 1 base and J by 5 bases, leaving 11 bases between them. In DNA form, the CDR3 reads TGCGCCAGCAGTGAGTTCCGGGGGGAAACTGAAGCTTTCTTT. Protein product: CASSEFRGETEAFF.

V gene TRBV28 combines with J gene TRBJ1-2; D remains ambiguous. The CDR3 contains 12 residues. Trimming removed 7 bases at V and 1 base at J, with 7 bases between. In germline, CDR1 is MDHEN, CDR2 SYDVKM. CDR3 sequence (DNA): TGTGCCAGCACGGAGGTTAACTATGGCTACACCTTC. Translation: CASTEVNYGYTF.

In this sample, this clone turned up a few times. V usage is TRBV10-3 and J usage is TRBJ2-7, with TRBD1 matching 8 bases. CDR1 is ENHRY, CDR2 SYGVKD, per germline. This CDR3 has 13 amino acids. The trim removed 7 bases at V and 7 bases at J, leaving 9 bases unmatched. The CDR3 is CAITGQVLTEQYF. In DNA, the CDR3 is TGTGCCATCACGGGACAGGTCCTCACGGAGCAGTACTTC.

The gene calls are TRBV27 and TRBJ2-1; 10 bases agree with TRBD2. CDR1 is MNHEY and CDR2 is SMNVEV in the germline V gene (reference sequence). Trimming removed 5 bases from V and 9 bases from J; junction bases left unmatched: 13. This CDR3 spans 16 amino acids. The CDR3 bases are TGTGCCAGCAGTCTCCCCGGCCTAGCGGGAGTGGTTGAGCAGTTCTTC. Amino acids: CASSLPGLAGVVEQFF.

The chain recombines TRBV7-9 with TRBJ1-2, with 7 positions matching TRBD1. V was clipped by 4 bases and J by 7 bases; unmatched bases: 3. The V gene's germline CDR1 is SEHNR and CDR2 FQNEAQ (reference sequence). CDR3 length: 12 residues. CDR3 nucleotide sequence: TGTGCCAGCAGCTCAAACAGGGGTGGCTACACCTTC. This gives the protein CASSSNRGGYTF.

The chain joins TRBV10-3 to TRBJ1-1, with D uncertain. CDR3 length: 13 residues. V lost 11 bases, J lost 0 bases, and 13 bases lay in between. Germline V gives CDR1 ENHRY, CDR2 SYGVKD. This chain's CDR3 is CAVRRELNTEAFF. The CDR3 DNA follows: TGTGCCGTGAGACGGGAATTGAACACTGAAGCTTTCTTT.

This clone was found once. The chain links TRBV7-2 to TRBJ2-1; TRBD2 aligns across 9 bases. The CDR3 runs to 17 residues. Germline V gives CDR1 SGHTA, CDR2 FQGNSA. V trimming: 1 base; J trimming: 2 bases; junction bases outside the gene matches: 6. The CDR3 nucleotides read TGTGCCAGCAGCTTAGAGGGGCGGGGGGGCCCCTACAATGAGCAGTTCTTC. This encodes CASSLEGRGGPYNEQFF.

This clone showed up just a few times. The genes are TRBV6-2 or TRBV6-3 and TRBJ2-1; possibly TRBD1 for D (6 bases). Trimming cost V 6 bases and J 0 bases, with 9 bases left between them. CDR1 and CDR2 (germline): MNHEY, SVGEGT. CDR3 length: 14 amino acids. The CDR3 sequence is CASSPGVSYNEQFF. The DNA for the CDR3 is TGTGCCAGCAGCCCAGGGGTCTCCTACAATGAGCAGTTCTTC.

CDR3 DNA: TGTGCCAGCAGCAGCCCGGGACAGGGGCCCTACAATGAGCAGTTCTTC. Translating gives CASSSPGQGPYNEQFF. This chain joins TRBV7-6 and TRBJ2-1; the match to TRBD1 covers 10 bases. The CDR3 runs 16 residues. The V segment lost 5 bases and the J segment 2 bases; nucleotides outside the gene matches: 6. The germline V gene encodes CDR1 SGHVS and CDR2 FNYEAQ.

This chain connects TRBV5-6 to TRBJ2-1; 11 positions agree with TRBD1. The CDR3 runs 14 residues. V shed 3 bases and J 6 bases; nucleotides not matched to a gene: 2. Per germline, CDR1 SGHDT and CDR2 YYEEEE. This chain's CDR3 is CASSWDRGVNEQFF. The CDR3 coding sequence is TGTGCCAGCAGCTGGGACAGGGGGGTCAATGAGCAGTTCTTC.

The CDR3 coding sequence is TGTGCCAGCAGTTACGAGCTAGCGGGGAACAATGAGCAGTTCTTC. Its translation: CASSYELAGNNEQFF. The rearrangement joins TRBV6-2 or TRBV6-3 to TRBJ2-1, with TRBD2 identical over 9 bases. V lost 2 bases and J lost 5; bases outside the gene matches: 4. This CDR3 has 15 amino acids. Per the germline V gene, CDR1 is MNHEY and CDR2 is SVGEGT.

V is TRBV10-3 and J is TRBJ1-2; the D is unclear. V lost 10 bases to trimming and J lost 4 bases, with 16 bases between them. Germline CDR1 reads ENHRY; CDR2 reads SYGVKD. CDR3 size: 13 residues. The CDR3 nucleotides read TGTGCCAGCCGACAACCGGTAGTCTATGGCTACACCTTC. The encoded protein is CASRQPVVYGYTF.

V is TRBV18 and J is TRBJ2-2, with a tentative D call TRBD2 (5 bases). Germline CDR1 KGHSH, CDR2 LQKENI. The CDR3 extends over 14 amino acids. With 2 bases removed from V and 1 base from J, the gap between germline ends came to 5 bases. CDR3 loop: CASSPGLNTGELFF. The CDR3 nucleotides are TGTGCCAGCTCACCAGGACTGAACACCGGGGAGCTGTTTTTT. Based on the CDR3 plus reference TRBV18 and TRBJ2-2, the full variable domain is NAGVMQNPRHLVRRRGQEARLRCSPMKGHSHVYWYRQLPEEGLKFMVYLQKENIIDESGMPKERFSAEFPKEGPSILRIQQVVRGDSAAYFCASSPGLNTGELFFGEGSRLTVL.

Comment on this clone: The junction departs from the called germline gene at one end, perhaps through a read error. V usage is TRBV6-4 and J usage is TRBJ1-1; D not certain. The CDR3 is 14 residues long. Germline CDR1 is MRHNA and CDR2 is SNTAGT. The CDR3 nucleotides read TGTGCCAGCAGACAGACATCGAACAATCCCCGCTCGTTTTTT. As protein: CASRQTSNNPRSFF.

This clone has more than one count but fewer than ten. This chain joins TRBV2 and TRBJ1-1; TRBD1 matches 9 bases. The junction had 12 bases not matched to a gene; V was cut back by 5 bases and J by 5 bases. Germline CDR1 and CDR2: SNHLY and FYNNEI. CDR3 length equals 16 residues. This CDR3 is CASSHSTGGWETEAFF. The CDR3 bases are TGTGCCAGCAGTCATAGCACAGGGGGCTGGGAGACTGAAGCTTTCTTT.